These T cell receptor beta chains were read from a single sample in a study of blood T cell repertoires in COVID-19. Clones were sequenced by immunoSEQ multiplex PCR, and TCRdb holds only the in-frame ones, with some missing. The sample consists of tens of thousands of clones, around 87% of them appearing once. Sequenced material: peripheral blood. These receptors were taken from a human donor with active COVID-19. The donor label of this sample is uncertain. The CDR3 runs from the conserved cysteine through the conserved F or W. A D gene is named only where the DNA matches it firmly. Rows may omit the clone size; those that give it use once, few, many or a size class.

TRBJ2-3	NA	TRBV3-1/TRBV3-2	NA	TGTGCCAGCAGCCAAGATACACAGCCAACAGATACGCAGTATTTT	CASSQDTQPTDTQYF
TRBJ2-7	NA	TRBV19	NA	TGTGCCAGTAGACCAGGGGCGCGAAGCTCCTACGAGCAGTACTTC	CASRPGARSSYEQYF
TRBJ1-3	NA	TRBV11-3	NA	TGTGCCAGCAGCTTCTCAACTGGTTCTGGAAACACCATATATTTT	CASSFSTGSGNTIYF
TRBJ2-5	NA	TRBV10-1	NA	TGCGCCAGCAGTGAGTCGGTCCAGCGCCCGGAGACCCAGTACTTC	CASSESVQRPETQYF
TRBJ1-1	TRBD1	TRBV18	NA	TGTGCCAGCTCTCCAGGGGGCGCGGTGACAACTGAAGCTTTCTTT	CASSPGGAVTTEAFF
TRBJ1-3	NA	TRBV18	NA	TGTGCCAGCTCACCAGGGGCAACTGGAAACACCATATATTTT	CASSPGATGNTIYF
TRBJ1-1	NA	TRBV3-1/TRBV3-2	NA	TGTGCCAGCAGCCCGACAAGAATGAACACTGAAGCTTTCTTT	CASSPTRMNTEAFF
TRBJ2-3	NA	TRBV9	once	TGTGCCAGCAGCGCTACAGGGACAGATACGCAGTATTTT	CASSATGTDTQYF
TRBJ2-7	NA	TRBV11-2	NA	TGTGCCAGCAGCTTAGGGGGGGCAGGGGGTCGATCCTACGAGCAGTACTTC	CASSLGGAGGRSYEQYF
TRBJ1-4	NA	TRBV6-2/TRBV6-3	once	TGTGCCAGCAGTTACAACAGGGTAGGAAAACTGTTTTTT	CASSYNRVGKLFF
TRBJ1-4	NA	TRBV2	NA	TGTGCCAGCAGTTTTCAGGGGATGACTAATGAAAAACTGTTTTTT	CASSFQGMTNEKLFF
TRBJ2-3	NA	TRBV6-5	NA	TGTGCCAGCAGAAAGGGACTTTTCACAGATACGCAGTATTTT	CASRKGLFTDTQYF
TRBJ2-1	TRBD2	TRBV7-2	NA	TGTGCCAGCAGCCGCAAGACTAGCGGGGGGGCCGTGGGGTTCAATGAGCAGTTCTTC	CASSRKTSGGAVGFNEQFF
TRBJ2-7	TRBD2	TRBV6-5	NA	TGTGCCAGCAAAATACTTAGCGGGAGATGGTACGAGCAGTACTTC	CASKILSGRWYEQYF
TRBJ2-7	TRBD1	TRBV5-1	few	TGCGCCAGCAGCTGGGGGACAGTGGCCGAGCAGTACTTC	CASSWGTVAEQYF
TRBJ2-2	NA	TRBV24-1	few	TGTGCCACCAGTGGTAGAAACACCGGGGAGCTGTTTTTT	CATSGRNTGELFF
TRBJ1-2	TRBD1	TRBV2	NA	TGTGCCAGCAGGTACGGGACAGGGAATGGCTACACCTTC	CASRYGTGNGYTF
TRBJ2-7	NA	TRBV6-1	NA	TGTGCCAGCAGTGAAACGTCCAGCTACGAGCAGTACTTC	CASSETSSYEQYF
TRBJ2-2	NA	TRBV5-1	NA	TGCGCCAGCAGCGGGGGAGGTTGGGGTCCGAACACCGGGGAGCTGTTTTTT	CASSGGGWGPNTGELFF
TRBJ1-2	NA	TRBV11-2	NA	TGTGCCAGCAGCAGAGAGAACTATGGCTACACCTTC	CASSRENYGYTF
TRBJ1-4	NA	TRBV7-9	NA	TGTGCCAGCAGCTCGGACCGGGGTCCAACTAATGAAAAACTGTTTTTT	CASSSDRGPTNEKLFF